This entry describes one TCR beta chain. Its antigen is still unknown. These data are taken from a study of CD8 T cells in ankylosing spondylitis. Overall study results and limits: Among TCR beta sequences, a motif of several highly homologous variants appeared characteristic of ankylosing spondylitis blood. A CD8+ phenotype characterized the disease-linked clones, which were relatively rare in peripheral blood. Several of the motif variants were reported before in synovial fluid and blood from reactive arthritis.

Molecular-barcoded quantitative 5'-RACE produced these TCR beta libraries. In TCRdb, the 5' RACE reads were re-called with MiXCR into one record per CDR3 protein. The sample yields 250,000 to 350,000 distinct CDR3 sequences, around 18% seen once. Germline V gene lookup returns CDR1 SGHRS and CDR2 YFSETQ. The CDR3 has 16 residues. V was cut by 4 bases and J by 5 bases, with 21 bases left in between. Sequences were obtained from blood, either unsorted or a sorted T cell fraction (not recorded which). The chain combines TRBV5-1 with TRBJ2-5, with a possible D match to TRBD2 (6 bases). This TCR was sampled from a male donor with ankylosing spondylitis or in good health (not recorded which). The chain's CDR3 is CASSPGRAGLGETQYF. For the CDR3, the DNA is TGCGCCAGCAGCCCGGGTCGTGCGGGGCTAGGGGAGACCCAGTACTTC.